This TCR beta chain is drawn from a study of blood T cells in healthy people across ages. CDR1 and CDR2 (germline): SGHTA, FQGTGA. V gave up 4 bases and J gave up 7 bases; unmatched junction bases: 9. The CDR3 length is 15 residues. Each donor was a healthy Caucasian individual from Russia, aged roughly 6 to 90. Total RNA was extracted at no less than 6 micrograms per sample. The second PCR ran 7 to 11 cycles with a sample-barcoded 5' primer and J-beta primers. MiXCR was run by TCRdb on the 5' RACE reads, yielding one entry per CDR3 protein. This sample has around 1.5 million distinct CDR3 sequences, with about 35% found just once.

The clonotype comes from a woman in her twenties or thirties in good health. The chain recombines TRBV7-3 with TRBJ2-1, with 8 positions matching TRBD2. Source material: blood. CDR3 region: CASSSRREGSNEQFF. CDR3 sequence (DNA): TGTGCCAGCAGCTCGAGACGGGAGGGTTCAAATGAGCAGTTCTTC.